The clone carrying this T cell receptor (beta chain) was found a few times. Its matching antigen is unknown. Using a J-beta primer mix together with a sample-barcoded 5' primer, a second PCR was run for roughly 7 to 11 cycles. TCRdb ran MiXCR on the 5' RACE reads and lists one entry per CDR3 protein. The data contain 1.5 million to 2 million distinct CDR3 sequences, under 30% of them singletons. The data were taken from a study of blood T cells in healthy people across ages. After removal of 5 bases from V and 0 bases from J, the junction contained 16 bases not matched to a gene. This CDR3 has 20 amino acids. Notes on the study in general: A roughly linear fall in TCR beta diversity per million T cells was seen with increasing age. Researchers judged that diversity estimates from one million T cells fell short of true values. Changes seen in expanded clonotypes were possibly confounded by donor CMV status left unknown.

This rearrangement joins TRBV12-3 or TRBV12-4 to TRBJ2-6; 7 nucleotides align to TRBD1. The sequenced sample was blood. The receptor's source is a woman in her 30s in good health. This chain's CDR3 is CASSPGVWDRSSSGANVLTF. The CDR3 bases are TGTGCCAGCAGTCCTGGGGTTTGGGACAGATCCAGCTCTGGGGCCAACGTCCTGACTTTC.